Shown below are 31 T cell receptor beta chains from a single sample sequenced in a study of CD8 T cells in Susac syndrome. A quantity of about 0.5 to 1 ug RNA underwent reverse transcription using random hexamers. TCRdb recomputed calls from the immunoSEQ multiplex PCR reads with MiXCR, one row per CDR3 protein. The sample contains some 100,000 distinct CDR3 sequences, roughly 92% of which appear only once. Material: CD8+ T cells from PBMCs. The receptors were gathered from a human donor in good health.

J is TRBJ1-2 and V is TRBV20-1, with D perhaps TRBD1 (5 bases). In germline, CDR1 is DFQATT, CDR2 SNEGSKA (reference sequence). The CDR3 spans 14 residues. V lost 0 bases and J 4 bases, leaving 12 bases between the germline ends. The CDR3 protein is CSARDRGGGYGYTF. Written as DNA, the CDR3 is TGCAGTGCTAGAGATCGCGGGGGGGGCTATGGCTACACCTTC.

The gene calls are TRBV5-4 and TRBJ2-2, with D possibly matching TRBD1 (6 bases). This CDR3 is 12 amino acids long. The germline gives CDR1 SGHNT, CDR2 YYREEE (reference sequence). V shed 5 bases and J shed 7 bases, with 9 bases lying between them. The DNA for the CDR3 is TGTGCCAGCAGGCAACAGGGCGGGGAGCTGTTTTTT. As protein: CASRQQGGELFF.

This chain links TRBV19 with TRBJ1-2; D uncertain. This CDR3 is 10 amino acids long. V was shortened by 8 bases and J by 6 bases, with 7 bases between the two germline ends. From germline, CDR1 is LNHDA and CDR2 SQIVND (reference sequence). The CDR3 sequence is CASGDHGYTF. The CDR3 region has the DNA TGTGCCAGTGGCGACCATGGCTACACCTTC.

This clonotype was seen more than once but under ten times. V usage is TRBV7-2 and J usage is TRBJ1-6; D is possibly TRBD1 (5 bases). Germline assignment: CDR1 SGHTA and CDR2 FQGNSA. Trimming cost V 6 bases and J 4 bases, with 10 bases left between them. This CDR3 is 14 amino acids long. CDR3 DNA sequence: TGTGCCAGCAGTCTCGGGGCTTATAATTCACCCCTCCACTTT. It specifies CASSLGAYNSPLHF.

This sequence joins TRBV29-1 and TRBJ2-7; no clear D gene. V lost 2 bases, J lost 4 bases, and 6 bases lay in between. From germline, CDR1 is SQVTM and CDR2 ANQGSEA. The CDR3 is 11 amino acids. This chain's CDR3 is CSVELGYEQYF. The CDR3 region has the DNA TGCAGCGTTGAACTCGGGTACGAGCAGTACTTC.

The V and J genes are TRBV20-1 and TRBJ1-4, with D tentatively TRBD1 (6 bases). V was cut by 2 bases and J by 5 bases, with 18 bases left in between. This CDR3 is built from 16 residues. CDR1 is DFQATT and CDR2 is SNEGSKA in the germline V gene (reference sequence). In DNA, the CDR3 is TGCAGTGCTAGAACGGGCGGCCAGGGGCTAAATGAAAAACTGTTTTTT. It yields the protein CSARTGGQGLNEKLFF.

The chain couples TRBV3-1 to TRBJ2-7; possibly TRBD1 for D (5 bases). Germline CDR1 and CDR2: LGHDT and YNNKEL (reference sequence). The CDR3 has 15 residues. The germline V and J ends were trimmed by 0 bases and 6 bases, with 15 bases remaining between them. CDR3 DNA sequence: TGTGCCAGCAGCCAAGATAGGCTAGGGGAAGTCGAGCAGTACTTC. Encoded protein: CASSQDRLGEVEQYF.

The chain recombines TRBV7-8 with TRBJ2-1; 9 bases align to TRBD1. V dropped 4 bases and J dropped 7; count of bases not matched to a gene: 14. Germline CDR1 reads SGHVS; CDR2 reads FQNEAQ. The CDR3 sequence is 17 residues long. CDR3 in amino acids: CASSSSTGYRGRNEQFF. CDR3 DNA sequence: TGTGCCAGCAGCTCATCAACGGGGTACAGGGGGCGGAATGAGCAGTTCTTC. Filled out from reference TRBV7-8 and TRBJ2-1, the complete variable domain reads GAGVSQSPRYKVAKRGQDVALRCDPISGHVSLFWYQQALGQGPEFLTYFQNEAQLDKSGLPSDRFFAERPEGSVSTLKIQRTQQEDSAVYLCASSSSTGYRGRNEQFFGPGTRLTVL.

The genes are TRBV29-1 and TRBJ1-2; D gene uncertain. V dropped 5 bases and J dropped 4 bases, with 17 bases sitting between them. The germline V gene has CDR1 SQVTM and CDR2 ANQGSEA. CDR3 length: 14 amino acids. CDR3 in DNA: TGCAGCGTTCCCCCCAACATCGGAGTCTATGGCTACACCTTC. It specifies CSVPPNIGVYGYTF.

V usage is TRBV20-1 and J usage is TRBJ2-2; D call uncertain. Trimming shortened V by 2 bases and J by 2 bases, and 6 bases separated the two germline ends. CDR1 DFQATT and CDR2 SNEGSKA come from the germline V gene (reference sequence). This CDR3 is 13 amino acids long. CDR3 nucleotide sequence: TGCAGTGCTAGACCACCAAACACCGGGGAGCTGTTTTTT. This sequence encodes CSARPPNTGELFF.

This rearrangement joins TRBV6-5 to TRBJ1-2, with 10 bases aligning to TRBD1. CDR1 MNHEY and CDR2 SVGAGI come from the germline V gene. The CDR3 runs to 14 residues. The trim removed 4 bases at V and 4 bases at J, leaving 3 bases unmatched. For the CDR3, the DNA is TGTGCCAGCAGTTCGGGACAGGGGATCTATGGCTACACCTTC. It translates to CASSSGQGIYGYTF.

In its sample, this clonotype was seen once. The CDR3 loop reads CASSLGHTGWTTMNTEAFF. In DNA form, the CDR3 reads TGTGCCAGCAGCTTGGGCCATACTGGATGGACAACGATGAACACTGAAGCTTTCTTT. The chain joins TRBV5-6 to TRBJ1-1; D is possibly TRBD1 (5 bases). Germline V gene lookup returns CDR1 SGHDT and CDR2 YYEEEE. The CDR3 has 19 amino acids. Between the trimmed V and J ends, which lost 0 bases and 0 bases, there was a span of 21 bases.

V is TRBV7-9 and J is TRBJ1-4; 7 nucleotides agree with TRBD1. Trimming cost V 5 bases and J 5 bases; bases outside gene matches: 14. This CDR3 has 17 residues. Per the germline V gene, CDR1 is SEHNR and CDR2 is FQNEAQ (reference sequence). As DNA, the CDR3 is TGTGCCAGCAGCACATCGTTTACCGGGACAGAAAATGAAAAACTGTTTTTT. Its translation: CASSTSFTGTENEKLFF. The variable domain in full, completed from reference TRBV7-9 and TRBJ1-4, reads DTGVSQNPRHKITKRGQNVTFRCDPISEHNRLYWYRQTLGQGPEFLTYFQNEAQLEKSRLLSDRFSAERPKGSFSTLEIQRTEQGDSAMYLCASSTSFTGTENEKLFFGSGTQLSVL.

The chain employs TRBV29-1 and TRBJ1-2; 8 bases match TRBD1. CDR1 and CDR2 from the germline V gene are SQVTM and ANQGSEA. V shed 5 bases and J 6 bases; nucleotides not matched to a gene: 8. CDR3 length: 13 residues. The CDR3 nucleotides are TGCAGCGTTCCACTTGGACAGGGCCATGGCTACACCTTC. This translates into CSVPLGQGHGYTF.

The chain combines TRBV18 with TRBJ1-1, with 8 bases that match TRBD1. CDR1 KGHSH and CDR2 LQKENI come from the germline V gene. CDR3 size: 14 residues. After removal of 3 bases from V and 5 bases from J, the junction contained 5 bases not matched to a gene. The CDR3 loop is CASSPWTGRTEAFF. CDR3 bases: TGTGCCAGCTCACCCTGGACAGGGAGGACTGAAGCTTTCTTT. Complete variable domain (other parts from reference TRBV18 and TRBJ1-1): NAGVMQNPRHLVRRRGQEARLRCSPMKGHSHVYWYRQLPEEGLKFMVYLQKENIIDESGMPKERFSAEFPKEGPSILRIQQVVRGDSAAYFCASSPWTGRTEAFFGQGTRLTVV.

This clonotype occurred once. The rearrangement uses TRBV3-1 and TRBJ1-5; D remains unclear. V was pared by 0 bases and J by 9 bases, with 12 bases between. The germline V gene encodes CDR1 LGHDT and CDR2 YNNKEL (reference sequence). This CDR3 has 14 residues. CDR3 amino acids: CASSQDGRSWPQHF. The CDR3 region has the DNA TGTGCCAGCAGCCAAGATGGAAGATCTTGGCCCCAGCATTTT. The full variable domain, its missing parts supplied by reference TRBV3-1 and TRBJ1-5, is DTAVSQTPKYLVTQMGNDKSIKCEQNLGHDTMYWYKQDSKKFLKIMFSYNNKELIINETVPNRFSPKSPDKAHLNLHINSLELGDSAVYFCASSQDGRSWPQHFGDGTRLSIL.

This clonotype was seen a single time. CDR3 loop: CASSFNSGSTDTQYF. In DNA form, the CDR3 reads TGTGCCAGCAGCTTCAATAGCGGGAGCACAGATACGCAGTATTTT. The rearrangement joins TRBV7-9 to TRBJ2-3, with 7 nucleotides matching TRBD2. Germline V gene lookup returns CDR1 SEHNR and CDR2 FQNEAQ (reference sequence). The CDR3 covers 15 residues. The ends lost 3 bases at V and 0 bases at J; junction bases unmatched: 3.

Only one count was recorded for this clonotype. The CDR3 here is CSAQRGVEQFF. In nucleotides, the CDR3 is TGCAGTGCTCAAAGGGGGGTTGAGCAGTTCTTC. V and J are TRBV20-1 and TRBJ2-1; D assignment may be TRBD1 or TRBD2 (6 bases each). V lost 5 bases and J lost 9, with 11 bases in between. Germline V gene data show CDR1 as DFQATT and CDR2 as SNEGSKA (reference sequence). The CDR3 covers 11 residues.

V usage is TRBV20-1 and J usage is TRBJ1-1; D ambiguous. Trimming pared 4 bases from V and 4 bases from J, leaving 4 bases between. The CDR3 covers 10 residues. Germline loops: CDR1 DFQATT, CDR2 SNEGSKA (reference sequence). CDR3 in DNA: TGCAGTGCTATATCCACTGAAGCTTTCTTT. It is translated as CSAISTEAFF.

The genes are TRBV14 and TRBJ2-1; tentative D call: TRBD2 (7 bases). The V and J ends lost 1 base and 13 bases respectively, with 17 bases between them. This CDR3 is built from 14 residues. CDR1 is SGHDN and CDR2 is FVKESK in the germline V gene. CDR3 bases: TGTGCCAGCAGCCAAGTGCGGGGGCCCTCCCCTCAGTTCTTC. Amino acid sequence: CASSQVRGPSPQFF.

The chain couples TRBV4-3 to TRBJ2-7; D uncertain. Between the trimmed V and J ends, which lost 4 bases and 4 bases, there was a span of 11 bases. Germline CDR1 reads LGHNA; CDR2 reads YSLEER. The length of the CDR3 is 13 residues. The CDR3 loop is CASSPSYGYEQYF. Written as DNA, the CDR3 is TGCGCCAGCAGCCCCAGCTATGGGTACGAGCAGTACTTC.

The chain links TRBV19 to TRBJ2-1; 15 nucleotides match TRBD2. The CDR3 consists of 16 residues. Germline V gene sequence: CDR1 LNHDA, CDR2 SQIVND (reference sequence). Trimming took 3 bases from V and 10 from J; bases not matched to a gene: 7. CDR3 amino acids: CASSIIRTSGGAEQFF. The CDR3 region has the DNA TGTGCCAGTAGTATCATACGGACTAGCGGGGGGGCGGAGCAGTTCTTC.

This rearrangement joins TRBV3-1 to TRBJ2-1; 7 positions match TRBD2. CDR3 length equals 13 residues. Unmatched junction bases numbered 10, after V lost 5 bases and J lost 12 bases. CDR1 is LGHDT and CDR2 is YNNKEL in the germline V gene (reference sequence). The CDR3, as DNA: TGTGCCAGCAGCTCACCTAGCGGAGATGCGCAGTTCTTC. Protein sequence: CASSSPSGDAQFF.

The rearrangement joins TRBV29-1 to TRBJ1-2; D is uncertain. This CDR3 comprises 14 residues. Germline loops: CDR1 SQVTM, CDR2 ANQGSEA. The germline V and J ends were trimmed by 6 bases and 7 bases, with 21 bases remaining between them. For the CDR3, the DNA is TGCAGCGTGGCAAACTCGAATACAGCTAGTGGCTACACCTTC. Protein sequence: CSVANSNTASGYTF.

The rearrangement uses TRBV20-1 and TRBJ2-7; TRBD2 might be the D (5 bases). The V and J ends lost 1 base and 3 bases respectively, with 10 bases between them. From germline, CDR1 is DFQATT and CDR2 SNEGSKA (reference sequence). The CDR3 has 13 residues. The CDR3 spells CSARVAAVYEQYF. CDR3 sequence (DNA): TGCAGTGCTAGAGTAGCAGCGGTCTACGAGCAGTACTTC.

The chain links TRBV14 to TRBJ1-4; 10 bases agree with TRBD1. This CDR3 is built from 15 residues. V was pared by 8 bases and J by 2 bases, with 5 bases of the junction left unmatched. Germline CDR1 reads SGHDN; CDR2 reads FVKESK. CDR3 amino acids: CASPDRGRTNEKLFF. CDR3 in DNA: TGTGCCAGCCCAGACAGGGGGCGGACTAATGAAAAACTGTTTTTT. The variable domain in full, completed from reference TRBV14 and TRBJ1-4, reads EAGVTQFPSHSVIEKGQTVTLRCDPISGHDNLYWYRRVMGKEIKFLLHFVKESKQDESGMPNNRFLAERTGGTYSTLKVQPAELEDSGVYFCASPDRGRTNEKLFFGSGTQLSVL.

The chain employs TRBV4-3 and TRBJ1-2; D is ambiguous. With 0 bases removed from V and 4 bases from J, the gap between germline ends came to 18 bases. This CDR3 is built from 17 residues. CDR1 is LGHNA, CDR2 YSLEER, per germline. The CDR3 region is CASSQDRARSPLYGYTF. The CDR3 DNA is TGCGCCAGCAGCCAAGATCGGGCAAGGTCCCCCCTCTATGGCTACACCTTC.

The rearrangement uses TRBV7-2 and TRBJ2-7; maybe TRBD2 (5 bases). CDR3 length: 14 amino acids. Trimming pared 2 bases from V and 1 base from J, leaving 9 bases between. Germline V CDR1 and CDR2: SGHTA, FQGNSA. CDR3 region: CASSLQDSSYEQYF. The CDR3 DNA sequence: TGTGCCAGCAGCTTACAGGACTCGTCCTACGAGCAGTACTTC.

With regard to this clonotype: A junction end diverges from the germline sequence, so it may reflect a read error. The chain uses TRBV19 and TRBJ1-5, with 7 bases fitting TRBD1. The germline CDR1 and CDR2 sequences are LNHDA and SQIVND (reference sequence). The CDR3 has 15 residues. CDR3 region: CASSIGQGSYQPQHF. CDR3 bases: TGTGCCAGTAGTATAGGACAGGGTAGCTATCAGCCCCAGCATTTT.

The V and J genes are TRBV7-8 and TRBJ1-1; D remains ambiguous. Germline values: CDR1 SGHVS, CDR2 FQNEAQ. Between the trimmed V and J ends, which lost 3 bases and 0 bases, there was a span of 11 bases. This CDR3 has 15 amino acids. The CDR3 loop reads CASSFRLVMNTEAFF. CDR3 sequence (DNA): TGTGCCAGCAGCTTCCGCCTAGTCATGAACACTGAAGCTTTCTTT.

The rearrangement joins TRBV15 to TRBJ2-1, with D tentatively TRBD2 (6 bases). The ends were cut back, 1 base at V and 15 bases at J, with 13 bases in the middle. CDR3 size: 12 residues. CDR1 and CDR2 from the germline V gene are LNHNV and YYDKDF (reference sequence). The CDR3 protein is CATSRARDSTFF. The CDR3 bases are TGTGCCACCAGCAGAGCCCGGGACTCCACGTTCTTC.